This T cell receptor beta chain was recovered during a study of cytomegalovirus exposure and HLA in healthy donors. Both 60 Vbeta primers and 13 Jbeta primers went into the PCR. TCRdb's table, derived via immunoSEQ multiplex PCR, lists solely in-frame clones and lacks some. The profile shows 150,000 or so clones, approximately 80% of them singletons. With respect to this clone: The antigen remains undetermined.

Study findings and constraints: Reportedly, a later analysis found an Asian-associated ancestry cluster had fewer N-insertions than the approximately 670-donor mean.

This CDR3 region has 15 residues. Per the germline V gene, CDR1 is SGDLS and CDR2 is YYNGEE. Trimming left V 0 bases short and J 4 bases short, with 10 bases between. The chain is built from TRBV9 and TRBJ2-2; no clear D gene. Sequenced material: PBMCs. This sequence originates from a man aged 40-49 years in good health and CMV-seropositive. The CDR3 sequence: CASSVGAVGTGELFF. The CDR3 DNA sequence: TGTGCCAGCAGCGTAGGGGCAGTGGGCACCGGGGAGCTGTTTTTT. Filled out from reference TRBV9 and TRBJ2-2, the complete variable domain reads DSGVTQTPKHLITATGQRVTLRCSPRSGDLSVYWYQQSLDQGLQFLIQYYNGEERAKGNILERFSAQQFPDLHSELNLSSLELGDSALYFCASSVGAVGTGELFFGEGSRLTVL.